The next 25 T cell receptor beta chains were all read from a single sample in a study of STAT3 mutations in large granular lymphocyte leukemia. The study, taken as a whole, reports: Every T-cell large granular lymphocyte leukemia patient had at least one immunodominant TCR beta clonotype.

Using immunoSEQ multiplex PCR, the repertoire was profiled, and TCRdb retains in-frame clones only, with some absent. Among about 42,000 clones, about 81% were seen once, and the ten largest hold roughly 0.4%. Their specific antigens are unknown. The sequenced material came from PBMCs. The source is a human donor with T large granular lymphocyte leukemia. Some clones in this sample may be carry-over from other donors' samples.

The chain uses TRBV5-1 and TRBJ1-1; no firm D call. V shed 3 bases and J shed 1 base, with 7 bases lying between them. The CDR3 has 13 residues. CDR1 SGHRS and CDR2 YFSETQ come from the germline V gene. The CDR3, as DNA: TGCGCCAGCAGCTCCGGACCGAACACTGAAGCTTTCTTT. Its protein is CASSSGPNTEAFF.

V is TRBV13 and J is TRBJ2-1, with 10 bases fitting TRBD2. V trimming: 8 bases; J trimming: 7 bases; junction bases outside the gene matches: 8. The germline gives CDR1 PRHDT, CDR2 FYEKMQ (reference sequence). The CDR3 sequence is 14 residues long. The CDR3 is CASRQRGGSNEQFF. CDR3 sequence (DNA): TGTGCCAGCCGACAGCGGGGGGGCTCAAATGAGCAGTTCTTC.

This chain uses TRBV9 with TRBJ2-1; D is possibly TRBD2 (7 bases). In germline, CDR1 is SGDLS, CDR2 YYNGEE. The CDR3 totals 15 residues. V shed 0 bases and J shed 10 bases, with 17 bases lying between them. As DNA, the CDR3 is TGTGCCAGCAGCGTAGTGGGGGGGCCATGGGACGAGCAGTTCTTC. It encodes CASSVVGGPWDEQFF.

This chain joins TRBV5-4 and TRBJ2-2; no definite D call. This CDR3 is built from 14 residues. The germline V gene has CDR1 SGHNT and CDR2 YYREEE (reference sequence). Trimming took 3 bases from V and 0 from J, leaving 6 bases between them. The CDR3 spells CASSSFSNTGELFF. The CDR3 nucleotides read TGTGCCAGCAGCTCGTTCTCGAACACCGGGGAGCTGTTTTTT.

The rearrangement joins TRBV7-2 to TRBJ1-5, with TRBD1 identical over 7 bases. CDR1 SGHTA and CDR2 FQGNSA come from the germline V gene. The CDR3 length is 16 residues. V lost 5 bases, J lost 0 bases, and 7 bases stayed unmatched. The CDR3 spells CASSPRTGYSNQPQHF. The DNA for the CDR3 is TGTGCCAGCAGCCCAAGGACAGGCTATAGCAATCAGCCCCAGCATTTT.

This clone is a singleton in its sample. This sequence joins TRBV5-1 and TRBJ2-5, with D tentatively TRBD1 (5 bases). Germline V CDR1 and CDR2: SGHRS, YFSETQ. The CDR3 runs 15 residues. V lost 2 bases to trimming and J lost 1 base, with 12 bases between them. The CDR3 DNA reads TGCGCCAGCAGCTTAAGGGGAAGACCCCAAGAGACCCAGTACTTC. Its protein is CASSLRGRPQETQYF.

This clone is judged medium-sized. The chain recombines TRBV4-1 with TRBJ2-2, with no clear D. CDR1 and CDR2 (germline): MGHRA, YSYEKL. The CDR3 extends over 14 amino acids. Trimming left V 1 base short and J 4 bases short, with 7 bases between. The CDR3 DNA reads as TGCGCCAGCAGCCAAGGGTCGGTCACCGGGGAGCTGTTTTTT. It encodes CASSQGSVTGELFF.

This chain connects TRBV5-6 to TRBJ2-1; D is possibly TRBD2 (5 bases). Trimming took 1 base from V and 0 from J, leaving 11 bases between them. Germline V gene sequence: CDR1 SGHDT, CDR2 YYEEEE. CDR3 size: 16 residues. CDR3 amino acids: CASSLRAVSSYNEQFF. CDR3 nucleotide sequence: TGTGCCAGCAGCTTGCGAGCGGTGAGCTCCTACAATGAGCAGTTCTTC. The whole variable domain, remainder taken from reference TRBV5-6 and TRBJ2-1, is DAGVTQSPTHLIKTRGQQVTLRCSPKSGHDTVSWYQQALGQGPQFIFQYYEEEERQRGNFPDRFSGHQFPNYSSELNVNALLLGDSALYLCASSLRAVSSYNEQFFGPGTRLTVL.

This clone was seen once. This chain links TRBV18 with TRBJ1-3; possible D gene TRBD1, 6 bases. The germline V gene has CDR1 KGHSH and CDR2 LQKENI. Between the trimmed V and J ends, which lost 0 bases and 2 bases, there was a span of 8 bases. The CDR3 extends over 15 amino acids. CDR3: CASSPPQGPGNTIYF. The CDR3, as DNA: TGTGCCAGCTCACCACCGCAGGGGCCTGGAAACACCATATATTTT.

The chain recombines TRBV19 with TRBJ2-5; 7 nucleotides align to TRBD1. Germline V gives CDR1 LNHDA, CDR2 SQIVND (reference sequence). V shed 5 bases, J shed 5 bases, and the junction held 5 bases outside the gene matches. The CDR3 is 13 residues long. CDR3 coding DNA: TGTGCCAGTAGTCTCCAGGGGGTGGAGACCCAGTACTTC. Translating it yields CASSLQGVETQYF. The whole variable domain, remainder taken from reference TRBV19 and TRBJ2-5, is DGGITQSPKYLFRKEGQNVTLSCEQNLNHDAMYWYRQDPGQGLRLIYYSQIVNDFQKGDIAEGYSVSREKKESFPLTVTSAQKNPTAFYLCASSLQGVETQYFGPGTRLLVL.

This clone was recorded a few times. V is TRBV6-1 and J is TRBJ1-2, with D unclear. V was pared by 4 bases and J by 6 bases, with 12 bases between. The CDR3 spans 13 residues. Germline CDR1 MNHNS, CDR2 SASEGT. The CDR3 sequence: CASSVWQDDGYTF. Written as DNA, the CDR3 is TGTGCCAGCAGTGTGTGGCAGGACGATGGCTACACCTTC.

The gene calls are TRBV5-8 and TRBJ1-1; D is possibly TRBD1 (6 bases). CDR1 and CDR2 from the germline V gene are SGHTS and YDEGEE. This CDR3 contains 13 residues. V was clipped by 1 base and J by 8 bases, with 12 bases between them. The CDR3 here is CASSLTGISEAFF. In DNA form, the CDR3 reads TGTGCCAGCAGCTTGACAGGGATCTCAGAAGCTTTCTTT.

The genes are TRBV7-2 and TRBJ2-2; D may be TRBD1 (5 bases). CDR3 length: 15 amino acids. Trimming took 5 bases from V and 4 from J, leaving 14 bases between them. CDR1 SGHTA and CDR2 FQGNSA come from the germline V gene. The CDR3 DNA is TGTGCCAGCAGCGGTAGGGGTTACGGCACCGGGGAGCTGTTTTTT. It encodes CASSGRGYGTGELFF.

The chain has TRBV7-8 and TRBJ2-7, with TRBD2 matching over 11 bases. Losses at the gene ends were 6 bases for V and 3 bases for J; bases not matched to a gene: 4. The germline V gene encodes CDR1 SGHVS and CDR2 FQNEAQ. This CDR3 has 14 amino acids. In DNA, the CDR3 is TGTGCCAGCAGACCCGGGACTAGCGGCTACGAGCAGTACTTC. This gives the protein CASRPGTSGYEQYF. Full variable domain (rest looked up from reference TRBV7-8 and TRBJ2-7): GAGVSQSPRYKVAKRGQDVALRCDPISGHVSLFWYQQALGQGPEFLTYFQNEAQLDKSGLPSDRFFAERPEGSVSTLKIQRTQQEDSAVYLCASRPGTSGYEQYFGPGTRLTVT.

This chain links TRBV29-1 with TRBJ1-1; a weak D match, TRBD1 (5 bases). The V end was cut by 5 bases, the J end by 1 base, with 11 bases between. This CDR3 comprises 13 residues. Looked up from germline, CDR1 is SQVTM and CDR2 is ANQGSEA. CDR3 coding DNA: TGCAGCGTTAATTGGGGGGGGAACACTGAAGCTTTCTTT. It specifies CSVNWGGNTEAFF.

The CDR3 reads CASSWGGHGNTIYF. The DNA for the CDR3 is TGTGCCAGCAGCTGGGGCGGACATGGAAACACCATATATTTT. J is TRBJ1-3 and V is TRBV5-4; tentatively, D is TRBD1 (5 bases). The V end lost 3 bases, the J end lost 3 bases, and 10 bases lay between the germline ends. CDR1 is SGHNT, CDR2 YYREEE, per germline (reference sequence). The CDR3 runs 14 residues.

This clone was seen once. CDR3 nucleotides: TGCGCCAGCAGCCCCAGTACAGACTACGAGCAGTACTTC. Translating it yields CASSPSTDYEQYF. V and J are TRBV4-3 and TRBJ2-7, with D unclear. The germline V and J ends were trimmed by 4 bases and 3 bases, with 10 bases remaining between them. Germline V gene lookup returns CDR1 LGHNA and CDR2 YSLEER. There are 13 residues in the CDR3.

This clone was recorded once. This sequence joins TRBV4-1 and TRBJ1-5, with 7 nucleotides matching TRBD1. CDR1 and CDR2 from the germline V gene are MGHRA and YSYEKL. Losses at the gene ends were 4 bases for V and 1 base for J; bases not matched to a gene: 10. CDR3 length: 17 residues. CDR3 loop: CASSPTPGGPSNQPQHF. CDR3 DNA: TGCGCCAGCAGCCCGACGCCAGGGGGTCCAAGCAATCAGCCCCAGCATTTT.

The chain couples TRBV5-4 to TRBJ1-1, with D maybe TRBD1 (5 bases). CDR3 length: 14 residues. CDR1 is SGHNT, CDR2 YYREEE, per germline (reference sequence). Trimming left V 0 bases short and J 5 bases short, with 11 bases between. The CDR3 DNA reads TGTGCCAGCAGCTTGGAAGGGGTCTATACTGAAGCTTTCTTT. It translates to CASSLEGVYTEAFF. Full variable domain (remainder filled in from reference TRBV5-4 and TRBJ1-1): ETGVTQSPTHLIKTRGQQVTLRCSSQSGHNTVSWYQQALGQGPQFIFQYYREEENGRGNFPPRFSGLQFPNYSSELNVNALELDDSALYLCASSLEGVYTEAFFGQGTRLTVV.

J is TRBJ1-1 and V is TRBV2; possible D gene TRBD1, 6 bases. Trimming cost V 7 bases and J 2 bases, with 17 bases left between them. Germline V gene sequence: CDR1 SNHLY, CDR2 FYNNEI. The CDR3 spans 15 residues. The CDR3 DNA reads as TGTGCCAGCATTGGATTGATAGGGGGAAACACTGAAGCTTTCTTT. Its translation is CASIGLIGGNTEAFF.

The chain links TRBV28 to TRBJ2-7; D is uncertain. The CDR3 covers 12 residues. Trimming shortened V by 5 bases and J by 5 bases, and 10 bases separated the two germline ends. Germline V gene lookup returns CDR1 MDHEN and CDR2 SYDVKM. Written as DNA, the CDR3 is TGTGCCAGCAGTCGCGGCTGGGACGAGCAGTACTTC. Translated, it gives CASSRGWDEQYF.

The chain joins TRBV5-6 to TRBJ1-6; 9 bases match TRBD1. Per the germline V gene, CDR1 is SGHDT and CDR2 is YYEEEE. The CDR3 is made up of 15 amino acids. With 3 bases clipped from V and 10 bases from J, the junction kept 8 bases outside the gene matches. CDR3 amino acids: CASSSTGQGESPLHF. CDR3 nucleotides: TGTGCCAGCAGCTCTACGGGACAGGGTGAATCACCCCTCCACTTT.

This sequence joins TRBV19 and TRBJ2-3, with a possible D match to TRBD1 (5 bases). Trimming pared 5 bases from V and 1 base from J, leaving 13 bases between. The CDR3 has 15 residues. From germline, CDR1 is LNHDA and CDR2 SQIVND (reference sequence). CDR3 protein: CASSGAPYRTDTQYF. CDR3 in DNA: TGTGCCAGTAGTGGGGCCCCTTATCGCACAGATACGCAGTATTTT.

This clone was seen only once. Written as DNA, the CDR3 is TGTGCCAGCAGTTACTCGATATGGGACAGGCTCTATGGCTACACCTTC. Protein product: CASSYSIWDRLYGYTF. The chain is built from TRBV6-5 and TRBJ1-2; 8 bases match TRBD1. This CDR3 region has 16 residues. CDR1 and CDR2 from the germline V gene are MNHEY and SVGAGI. V trimming: 0 bases; J trimming: 4 bases; junction bases outside the gene matches: 7.

The chain is built from TRBV2 and TRBJ2-4, with D tentatively TRBD2 (5 bases). Trimming left V 7 bases short and J 0 bases short, with 16 bases between. Germline lookup yields CDR1 SNHLY and CDR2 FYNNEI. This CDR3 is 16 amino acids long. The CDR3 sequence is CASTRAALLAKNIQYF. In DNA, the CDR3 is TGTGCCAGCACCAGAGCGGCACTTCTAGCCAAAAACATTCAGTACTTC.